This T cell receptor (beta chain) was found in a study of shared clonotypes between healthy human individuals. Only in-frame clones appear in the TCRdb table, and some are missing; sequencing was by immunoSEQ multiplex PCR. The sample gives around 500,000 clones, around 79% of which show up once; roughly 13% is in the top ten. The sequence came from a woman between 40 and 50 years old in good health. Some clones in this sample may be carry-over from other donors' samples. Source material: PBMCs.

As DNA, the CDR3 is TGTGCCAGCAGCTTTTTGGGTGGCAAAAACATTCAGTACTTC. It translates to CASSFLGGKNIQYF. The rearrangement joins TRBV11-1 to TRBJ2-4; D ambiguous. Germline V gene data show CDR1 as SGHAT and CDR2 as FQDESV (reference sequence). Trimming stripped 3 bases from V and 3 bases from J, with 9 bases between. This CDR3 spans 14 amino acids.